The next 23 T cell receptor beta chains were all read from a single sample in a study of blood T cells in healthy people across ages (dated by TCRdb to the mid-2010s). Library preparation employed 5' RACE. Sequencing relied on an Illumina HiSeq 2500. A second PCR of about 6 to 12 cycles was run with a J-beta primer mix and a sample-barcoded 5' primer. TCRdb trimmed public reads at Q25 via fastp, called clones via MiXCR and kept in-frame beta chains. Every distinct CDR3 protein forms one entry, paired with its most common genes and DNA. The table for this sample lists 650,000 to 1,000,000 distinct CDR3 sequences; around 36% of them were counted only once. Clones ranked in the top ten supply approximately 13% of the sample. The sequenced sample consisted of blood. The receptor set was obtained from a man between 18 and 35 years old in good health.

The chain employs TRBV27 and TRBJ1-6; D unclear. CDR1 and CDR2 (germline): MNHEY, SMNVEV (reference sequence). CDR3 length: 14 residues. V was cut by 0 bases and J by 14 bases, with 14 bases left in between. The CDR3 spells CASSLSPRPVALHF. In nucleotides, the CDR3 is TGTGCCAGCAGTTTATCCCCTAGACCCGTGGCCCTCCACTTT.

This sequence joins TRBV29-1 and TRBJ1-1; a possible D gene is TRBD1 (5 bases). Germline V gene lookup returns CDR1 SQVTM and CDR2 ANQGSEA. With 8 bases removed from V and 3 bases from J, the gap between germline ends came to 19 bases. There are 14 residues in the CDR3. CDR3 DNA sequence: TGCAGCCCCATACGGGGACCCCTGGACACTGAAGCTTTCTTT. Translating gives CSPIRGPLDTEAFF.

In its sample, this clonotype was seen a few times. This chain uses TRBV7-2 with TRBJ2-1; D is possibly TRBD1 or TRBD2 (5 bases each). V was trimmed by 5 bases and J by 7 bases, leaving 18 bases between them. The V gene's germline CDR1 is SGHTA and CDR2 FQGNSA. The CDR3 has 15 amino acids. CDR3 protein: CASSPVQGGWNEQFF. The DNA for the CDR3 is TGTGCCAGCAGCCCAGTGCAGGGCGGGTGGAATGAGCAGTTCTTC. Variable domain in full (rest from reference TRBV7-2 and TRBJ2-1): GAGVSQSPSNKVTEKGKDVELRCDPISGHTALYWYRQSLGQGLEFLIYFQGNSAPDKSGLPSDRFSAERTGGSVSTLTIQRTQQEDSAVYLCASSPVQGGWNEQFFGPGTRLTVL.

On this clonotype itself: A much larger clone lies a single base off, so this may be a read error. The CDR3 DNA reads TGTGCCAGCACAAAAGACAGGGGTGGGTACGAGCAGTTCTTC. Its protein is CASTKDRGGYEQFF. The chain recombines TRBV6-6 with TRBJ2-1; 8 bases map to TRBD1. The germline CDR1 and CDR2 sequences are MNHNY and SVGAGI (reference sequence). The CDR3 covers 14 residues. Trimming cost V 7 bases and J 10 bases; bases outside gene matches: 12.

This clonotype was recorded once. The chain uses TRBV20-1 and TRBJ1-5, with a possible D match to TRBD1 (6 bases). This CDR3 spans 12 amino acids. The germline V gene encodes CDR1 DFQATT and CDR2 SNEGSKA (reference sequence). The CDR3 bases are TGCAGCGTCGTACAGGGCGATCAGCCCCAGCATTTT. Amino acids: CSVVQGDQPQHF.

This clonotype showed up just a few times. The V and J genes are TRBV7-2 and TRBJ2-1; D is perhaps TRBD1 or TRBD2 (5 bases each). CDR1 is SGHTA and CDR2 is FQGNSA in the germline V gene. This CDR3 is built from 16 residues. The germline V and J ends were trimmed by 1 base and 10 bases, with 20 bases remaining between them. The CDR3 sequence: CASSLGGGHRLIEQFF. The CDR3 DNA reads as TGTGCCAGCAGCTTAGGTGGCGGGCACAGGTTAATAGAGCAGTTCTTC.

J is TRBJ2-5 and V is TRBV7-3; D is tentatively TRBD1 or TRBD2 (7 bases each). Germline assignment: CDR1 SGHTA and CDR2 FQGTGA. CDR3 length: 16 residues. The V end lost 1 base, the J end lost 3 bases, and 15 bases lay between the germline ends. Here the CDR3 reads CASSLNPGGGKETQYF. Written as DNA, the CDR3 is TGTGCCAGCAGCTTAAACCCAGGGGGGGGGAAAGAGACCCAGTACTTC. The full variable domain, in which reference TRBV7-3 and TRBJ2-5 provide the parts outside the CDR3, is GAGVSQTPSNKVTEKGKYVELRCDPISGHTALYWYRQSLGQGPEFLIYFQGTGAADDSGLPNDRFFAVRPEGSVSTLKIQRTERGDSAVYLCASSLNPGGGKETQYFGPGTRLLVL.

The chain carries TRBV14 and TRBJ1-2; tentative D call: TRBD1 (5 bases). Trimming shortened V by 1 base and J by 7 bases, and 10 bases separated the two germline ends. The CDR3 extends over 13 amino acids. From germline, CDR1 is SGHDN and CDR2 FVKESK. The CDR3 DNA is TGTGCCAGCAGCCAAGCAGGGTACGGTGGCTACACCTTC. The encoded protein is CASSQAGYGGYTF.

The chain has TRBV6-5 and TRBJ2-3; the match to TRBD2 covers 7 bases. The CDR3 is made up of 15 amino acids. Per germline, CDR1 MNHEY and CDR2 SVGAGI. V was pared by 6 bases and J by 3 bases, with 9 bases of the junction left unmatched. CDR3 region: CASSSRETGTDTQYF. In DNA form, the CDR3 reads TGTGCCAGCAGCTCGCGGGAGACGGGGACAGATACGCAGTATTTT.

This clonotype came up a few times. The CDR3 sequence is CAIRRGGEAGTEAFF. CDR3 nucleotide sequence: TGTGCCATCCGCCGGGGGGGGGAAGCCGGCACTGAAGCTTTCTTT. This chain joins TRBV10-3 and TRBJ1-1, with D perhaps matching TRBD1 (5 bases). This CDR3 region has 15 residues. Germline values: CDR1 ENHRY, CDR2 SYGVKD. Trimming cost V 8 bases and J 4 bases, with 20 bases left between them.

The chain carries TRBV21-1 and TRBJ1-5. TRBV21-1 is a documented pseudogene. The CDR3 consists of 17 residues. DNA of the CDR3: TGTGCCAGCAGCAAAGCGCGGGCAGCCGATAGCAATCAGCCCCAGCATTTT. Residues: CASSKARAADSNQPQHF.

This chain links TRBV7-2 with TRBJ1-4, with 7 bases lining up with TRBD1. The CDR3 length is 14 residues. The V gene end was trimmed by 6 bases and the J gene end by 8 bases; junction bases not matched to a gene: 9. Germline V gene data show CDR1 as SGHTA and CDR2 as FQGNSA. The DNA for the CDR3 is TGTGCCAGCAGACCGACAGGGACTAGGGAAAAACTGTTTTTT. It is translated as CASRPTGTREKLFF.

The V and J genes are TRBV27 and TRBJ1-2, with 9 bases matching TRBD1. The J segment lost 7 bases and the V segment lost 6 bases, leaving 15 bases of the junction unmatched. The germline V gene has CDR1 MNHEY and CDR2 SMNVEV (reference sequence). The CDR3 sequence is 16 residues long. The CDR3 DNA is TGTGCCAGCAGCGGACAGGGGTATCTCCCACTTGGTGGCTACACCTTC. It is translated as CASSGQGYLPLGGYTF.

The chain employs TRBV12-3 or TRBV12-4 and TRBJ1-3; the D is unclear. The CDR3 length is 15 residues. Trimming removed 7 bases from V and 0 bases from J, with 13 bases in between. The CDR3 reads CASNPQVISGNTIYF. DNA for the CDR3: TGTGCCAGCAATCCGCAAGTGATCTCTGGAAACACCATATATTTT.

The chain has TRBV7-2 and TRBJ2-3; no reliable D call. This CDR3 region has 14 residues. Germline V gene data show CDR1 as SGHTA and CDR2 as FQGNSA. V was trimmed by 3 bases and J by 5 bases, leaving 12 bases between them. The CDR3 DNA reads as TGTGCCAGCAGCTTCTCAAGAACGCAAGATACGCAGTATTTT. Translated, it gives CASSFSRTQDTQYF.

This clonotype appeared many times. The chain joins TRBV29-1 to TRBJ1-1; TRBD1 is a possible D gene (5 bases). V shed 1 base and J shed 6 bases, with 18 bases lying between them. There are 15 residues in the CDR3. The V gene's germline CDR1 is SQVTM and CDR2 ANQGSEA. DNA for the CDR3: TGCAGCGTTGAAGGGGTGAGTGGGGGGTACGCTGAAGCTTTCTTT. It encodes CSVEGVSGGYAEAFF.

This CDR3 reads CASSLKSAGRSSYNEQYF. In DNA, the CDR3 is TGTGCCAGCAGCTTAAAATCCGCGGGGAGGAGCTCCTACAATGAGCAGTACTTC. The chain recombines TRBV7-9 with TRBJ2-1, with D possibly being TRBD2 (6 bases). The DNA end is more similar to TRBJ2-7, so the J call may be wrong. CDR1 and CDR2 from the germline V gene are SEHNR and FQNEAQ (reference sequence). The CDR3 has 18 amino acids.

This clonotype was detected many times. The chain carries TRBV2 and TRBJ1-2; TRBD1 matches at 8 bases. This CDR3 has 14 amino acids. V shed 8 bases, J shed 4 bases, and the junction held 9 bases outside the gene matches. CDR1 and CDR2 from the germline V gene are SNHLY and FYNNEI. The CDR3 DNA sequence: TGTGCCAGCGGAAAGGACGGGACAGGCTATGGCTACACCTTC. Translating gives CASGKDGTGYGYTF. Full variable domain (remainder filled in from reference TRBV2 and TRBJ1-2): EPEVTQTPSHQVTQMGQEVILRCVPISNHLYFYWYRQILGQKVEFLVSFYNNEISEKSEIFDDQFSVERPDGSNFTLKIRSTKLEDSAMYFCASGKDGTGYGYTFGSGTRLTVV.

The chain recombines TRBV28 with TRBJ2-7; a weak D match, TRBD2 (6 bases). The CDR3 is 15 residues long. The V end lost 4 bases, the J end lost 2 bases, and 15 bases lay between the germline ends. Germline-derived CDR1 and CDR2 are MDHEN and SYDVKM. CDR3 bases: TGTGCCAGCAGTTCCTGGGACTTTTCCCCCTACGAGCAGTACTTC. Protein sequence: CASSSWDFSPYEQYF.

At least ten counts were recorded for this clonotype. The chain couples TRBV4-1 to TRBJ1-2; D gene unclear. The V end lost 7 bases, the J end lost 6 bases, and 18 bases lay between the germline ends. The CDR3 runs 14 residues. Germline CDR1 is MGHRA and CDR2 is YSYEKL. The CDR3 loop is CASTISPGENGYTF. CDR3 nucleotides: TGCGCCAGCACCATAAGCCCTGGGGAAAATGGCTACACCTTC.

This clonotype appeared once. The J gene is TRBJ1-1, the V gene TRBV10-3; TRBD1 aligns across 7 bases. There are 15 residues in the CDR3. V lost 10 bases to trimming and J lost 2 bases; unmatched junction nucleotides: 13. The germline gives CDR1 ENHRY, CDR2 SYGVKD. The CDR3 nucleotides read TGTGCCACCATCGATCGGACAGGCCTTAACACTGAAGCTTTCTTT. Its protein product is CATIDRTGLNTEAFF.

For this clonotype: This could be a read error, since a much larger clone is one nucleotide away. The rearrangement uses TRBV15 and TRBJ1-1; no definite D call. This CDR3 is built from 11 residues. Germline-derived CDR1 and CDR2 are LNHNV and YYDKDF (reference sequence). The CDR3 DNA reads TGTGCCACCAGCCGGGATACTGAAGTTTTCTTT. Its protein product is CATSRDTEVFF.

A word on this clonotype: Compared with germline, one end of the junction differs, possibly owing to a read error. V is TRBV6-5 and J is TRBJ2-1, with 8 positions matching TRBD1. From germline, CDR1 is MNHEY and CDR2 SVGAGI. This CDR3 has 15 residues. DNA of the CDR3: TGTGCCAGCCGTCGGGAGACAGGGGCTTACAGTGAGCAGTTCTTC. Protein sequence: CASRRETGAYSEQFF.